Detailed here is one TCR beta chain. Using immunoSEQ multiplex PCR, the repertoire was profiled, and TCRdb retains in-frame clones only, with some absent. The sample has about 250,000 clones, about 80% seen once. The data were obtained in a study of blood T cell repertoires in COVID-19. Study summary: The origin of the acute and convalescent COVID-19 samples was the United States, Italy and Spain. T cells, B-cell-depleted T cells, or PBMCs supplied cDNA or gDNA.

The sample comprised peripheral blood. This clonotype was obtained from a man aged 80 or over with acute or convalescent COVID-19.

CDR3 residues: CASSTGQSSYGYTF. CDR3 in DNA: TGTGCCAGCAGTACGGGACAAAGTTCTTATGGCTACACCTTC. The V and J genes are TRBV2 and TRBJ1-2, with D perhaps TRBD1 (6 bases). Germline values: CDR1 SNHLY, CDR2 FYNNEI. Between the trimmed V and J ends, which lost 5 bases and 5 bases, there was a span of 15 bases. CDR3 size: 14 residues.